A selection of T cell receptor beta chains follows, all from one sample in a study of blood T cell repertoires in COVID-19. Using immunoSEQ multiplex PCR, the repertoire was profiled, and TCRdb retains in-frame clones only, with some absent. This sample has 200,000 to 250,000 clones, with roughly four fifths found just once. The material sequenced was PBMCs or T cells enriched from blood (not recorded which). Source of these receptors: a man aged 55 to 70 who had recovered from COVID-19. The CDR3 runs from the conserved cysteine through the conserved F or W. The order of the fields is D gene, clone size, V gene, J gene, CDR3 protein, CDR3 DNA. D genes are given only for firm matches. Expanded clones get a size class; other rows say once, few or many, or leave the size out.

TRBD1	NA	TRBV5-5	TRBJ1-3	CASRGQKSGNTIYF	TGTGCCAGTAGGGGACAGAAGTCTGGAAACACCATATATTTT
NA	NA	TRBV6-5	TRBJ1-3	CASRLGDNSGNTIYF	TGTGCCAGCAGGCTAGGGGACAACTCTGGAAACACCATATATTTT
TRBD1	NA	TRBV7-3	TRBJ2-5	CASSLRTTGGQETQYF	TGTGCCAGCAGCTTACGTACGACAGGGGGACAAGAGACCCAGTACTTC
TRBD1	NA	TRBV6-6	TRBJ1-4	CASSYFGGQGEKLFF	TGTGCCAGCAGTTACTTTGGAGGACAGGGTGAAAAACTGTTTTTT
NA	few	TRBV4-1	TRBJ1-4	CASSPPGSTNEKLFF	TGCGCCAGCAGCCCCCCAGGTTCAACTAATGAAAAACTGTTTTTT
TRBD2	once	TRBV3-1/TRBV3-2	TRBJ2-5	CASSHRISGETQYF	TGTGCCAGCAGCCATCGGATTAGCGGGGAGACCCAGTACTTC
TRBD1	NA	TRBV5-6	TRBJ1-6	CASSLGVWDRNSPLHF	TGTGCCAGCAGCTTGGGAGTGTGGGACAGAAATTCACCCCTCCACTTT
NA	few	TRBV21-1	TRBJ2-2	CASSKERDTPTGELFF	TGTGCCAGCAGCAAAGAAAGGGACACTCCAACCGGGGAGCTGTTTTTT
TRBD1	NA	TRBV19	TRBJ2-7	CASSSTGTGLYEQYF	TGTGCCAGTAGTTCCACCGGGACAGGGCTGTACGAGCAGTACTTC
TRBD2	NA	TRBV27	TRBJ2-3	CASSPGTSGGMATDTQYF	TGTGCCAGCAGTCCCGGGACTAGCGGGGGAATGGCGACAGATACGCAGTATTTT
TRBD1	NA	TRBV5-1	TRBJ2-7	CASGGQGLGEQYF	TGCGCCAGCGGGGGACAGGGTCTTGGGGAGCAGTACTTC
TRBD1	NA	TRBV6-5	TRBJ2-7	CASSYSGTGGYEQYF	TGTGCCAGCAGTTACAGCGGGACAGGGGGCTACGAGCAGTACTTC
NA	NA	TRBV3-1/TRBV3-2	TRBJ1-6	CASSQLVVSYNSPLHF	TGTGCCAGCAGCCAGTTAGTTGTTTCCTATAATTCACCCCTCCACTTT
NA	NA	TRBV24-1	TRBJ2-2	CATMGRGPNTGELFF	TGTGCCACGATGGGGCGGGGCCCGAACACCGGGGAGCTGTTTTTT
NA	NA	TRBV7-2	TRBJ2-2	CASSWTVNTGELFF	TGTGCCAGCAGCTGGACAGTGAACACCGGGGAGCTGTTTTTT
TRBD2	NA	TRBV6-5	TRBJ2-7	CASRFERGAEQYF	TGTGCCAGCCGGTTCGAGCGGGGGGCCGAGCAGTACTTC
TRBD2	NA	TRBV9	TRBJ2-3	CASSVGAGEFLSTDTQYF	TGTGCCAGCAGCGTAGGGGCGGGGGAGTTCCTTAGCACAGATACGCAGTATTTT
NA	NA	TRBV11-2	TRBJ2-7	CASSLFGGALNEQYF	TGTGCCAGCAGCTTATTCGGTGGGGCACTGAACGAGCAGTACTTC
NA	NA	TRBV30	TRBJ1-1	CAWSEAAGAFF	TGTGCCTGGAGTGAGGCTGCGGGTGCTTTCTTT
TRBD1	NA	TRBV10-3	TRBJ1-5	CAISPGTGNNQPQHF	TGTGCCATCAGTCCCGGGACAGGGAACAATCAGCCCCAGCATTTT
NA	NA	TRBV13	TRBJ1-3	CASRRGGDRAGNTIYF	TGTGCCAGCAGGCGCGGCGGGGATCGGGCTGGAAACACCATATATTTT
NA	NA	TRBV5-1	TRBJ2-2	CASSPFQTGTRVNWELFF	TGCGCCAGCAGCCCGTTCCAAACCGGGACACGGGTTAACTGGGAGCTGTTTTTT
TRBD2	NA	TRBV4-2	TRBJ2-3	CASSQPSGVRDTQYF	TGTGCCAGCAGTCAGCCTAGCGGGGTGAGAGATACGCAGTATTTT
TRBD1	once	TRBV7-9	TRBJ2-3	CASSPRDSYTQYF	TGTGCCAGCAGCCCACGGGACAGTTATACGCAGTATTTT
TRBD1	NA	TRBV30	TRBJ2-7	CAWSDRGNEQYF	TGTGCCTGGAGTGACAGGGGGAACGAGCAGTACTTC
NA	NA	TRBV11-3	TRBJ2-7	CASSSGGGHSEQYF	TGTGCCAGCAGCTCCGGCGGGGGACACTCGGAGCAGTACTTC
NA	NA	TRBV10-3	TRBJ1-1	CAISGTPGAMNTEAFF	TGTGCCATCAGTGGAACCCCAGGGGCCATGAACACTGAAGCTTTCTTT
NA	NA	TRBV6-2/TRBV6-3	TRBJ2-6	CASSYDSSGANVLTF	TGTGCCAGCAGTTACGACAGCTCTGGGGCCAACGTCCTGACTTTC
TRBD1	once	TRBV18	TRBJ2-7	CASSQTGGSYEQYF	TGTGCCAGCTCACAAACAGGGGGCAGCTACGAGCAGTACTTC
TRBD1	NA	TRBV6-2/TRBV6-3	TRBJ2-3	CASSYLGQGNTDTQYF	TGTGCCAGCAGTTACCTAGGACAGGGGAACACAGATACGCAGTATTTT
NA	NA	TRBV18	TRBJ1-2	CASSPSQGLWYGYTF	TGTGCCAGCTCACCCTCACAGGGATTATGGTATGGCTACACCTTC
TRBD1	NA	TRBV7-9	TRBJ1-6	CASSYHRDRGRGSPLHF	TGTGCCAGCAGCTATCACCGGGACAGGGGAAGAGGTTCACCCCTCCACTTT
NA	NA	TRBV4-1	TRBJ2-7	CASSQENARRGIQYF	TGCGCCAGCAGCCAAGAAAACGCCCGAAGGGGAATCCAGTACTTC
TRBD1	NA	TRBV19	TRBJ1-2	CATKTDRGNYGYTF	TGTGCCACCAAAACGGACAGGGGCAACTATGGCTACACCTTC
NA	NA	TRBV7-2	TRBJ1-5	CASSYLSNQPQHF	TGTGCCAGCAGCTATTTAAGCAATCAGCCCCAGCATTTT
NA	NA	TRBV27	TRBJ1-1	CASSQTFTRGPEAFF	TGTGCCAGCAGTCAAACCTTCACGCGGGGCCCTGAAGCTTTCTTT
NA	NA	TRBV7-2	TRBJ2-7	CASSLVGQGSYEQYF	TGTGCCAGCAGCTTAGTTGGGCAGGGGTCCTACGAGCAGTACTTC
TRBD1	NA	TRBV11-2	TRBJ1-1	CASSLSGTGGFEAFF	TGTGCCAGCAGCCTGAGCGGGACAGGGGGCTTTGAAGCTTTCTTT
TRBD1	NA	TRBV5-1	TRBJ1-4	CASSLRTGNEKLFF	TGCGCCAGCAGCTTACGGACAGGGAATGAAAAACTGTTTTTT
NA	NA	TRBV6-5	TRBJ1-4	CASSYSQTNEKLFF	TGTGCCAGCAGTTACTCCCAAACTAATGAAAAACTGTTTTTT
TRBD2	NA	TRBV24-1	TRBJ2-1	CATSSGLVSEQFF	TGTGCCACCAGTTCAGGACTAGTGAGTGAGCAGTTCTTC
NA	NA	TRBV12-3/TRBV12-4	TRBJ2-2	CASSHEVTGELFF	TGTGCCAGCAGTCATGAGGTCACCGGGGAGCTGTTTTTT
TRBD2	NA	TRBV5-4	TRBJ2-2	CASRAKGTSDDTGELFF	TGTGCCAGCAGGGCTAAAGGGACTAGCGACGACACCGGGGAGCTGTTTTTT
NA	NA	TRBV5-1	TRBJ2-3	CASSLARQTKPHTDTQYF	TGCGCCAGCAGCTTGGCCAGACAGACGAAACCACACACAGATACGCAGTATTTT